This TCR beta chain originates from a study of T cell responses to AZD1222 COVID-19 vaccine. V lost 4 bases to trimming and J lost 3 bases, with 12 bases between them. Germline V lookup: CDR1 SGHDN, CDR2 FVKESK. CDR3 length equals 15 residues. Study conclusions and caveats: Reports indicate that nearly half of spike-specific TCRs are directed at unmutated variant regions. Sampling that yielded the repertoires occurred only after the peak T cell response. Only five to seven individuals given AZD1222 were seropositive at baseline.

Method: immunoSEQ multiplex PCR; TCRdb's copy keeps in-frame clones and lacks some. This table has fewer than 90,000 clones, about 91% appearing once. With respect to this clone: Its antigen is not known.

The sequence was obtained from an adult who received the AZD1222 COVID-19 vaccine. The sample here was peripheral blood, taken 28 days after the second AZD1222 dose. This chain connects TRBV14 to TRBJ2-2; a possible D gene is TRBD1 (7 bases). CDR3 region: CASSPRRGHTGELFF. CDR3 nucleotides: TGTGCCAGCAGCCCTCGGAGGGGGCACACCGGGGAGCTGTTTTTT.